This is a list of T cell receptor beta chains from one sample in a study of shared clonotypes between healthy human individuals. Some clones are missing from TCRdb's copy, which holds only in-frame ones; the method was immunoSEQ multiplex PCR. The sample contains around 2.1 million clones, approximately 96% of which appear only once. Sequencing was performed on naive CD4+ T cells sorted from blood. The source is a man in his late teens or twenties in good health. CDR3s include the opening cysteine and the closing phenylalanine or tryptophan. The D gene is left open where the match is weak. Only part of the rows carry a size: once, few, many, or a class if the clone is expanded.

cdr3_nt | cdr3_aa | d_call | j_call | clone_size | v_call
TGTGCCAGCAGTTACGGGACAGGGAAGGGTGGCTACACCTTC | CASSYGTGKGGYTF | TRBD1 | TRBJ1-2 | few | TRBV6-6
TGTGCCAGCAGCTTAGCGTGGCGAGGAGCTTTCTACACCTTC | CASSLAWRGAFYTF | . | TRBJ1-2 | few | TRBV7-9
TGCGCCAGCAGCTATCCGACTAGCGGGAGAATTGGGGAGAAAGAGACCCAGTACTTC | CASSYPTSGRIGEKETQYF | TRBD2 | TRBJ2-5 | . | TRBV5-1
TGTGCCAGCAGGTCGGAGGGGGGGGTCTCCTACGAGCAGTACTTC | CASRSEGGVSYEQYF | . | TRBJ2-7 | once | TRBV6-5
TGTGCCAGCAGCTTAAGTCTTCGGCAGGGAAAGATCGAGCAGTACTTC | CASSLSLRQGKIEQYF | . | TRBJ2-7 | . | TRBV7-3
TGTGCCTGGAGTGTTTACCCACCCGGACGGAATGAGCAGTTCTTC | CAWSVYPPGRNEQFF | . | TRBJ2-1 | . | TRBV30
TGTGCCAGCAGTTTACTGACCGGGACAGCCTACGAGCAGTACTTC | CASSLLTGTAYEQYF | TRBD1 | TRBJ2-7 | . | TRBV27
TGTGCCAGCAGCCCTCGGACAGGGTACAATGAGCAGTTCTTC | CASSPRTGYNEQFF | TRBD1 | TRBJ2-1 | . | TRBV11-1
TGTGCCAGCTCAAGCCGGATCCGCCAAGAGACCCAGTACTTC | CASSSRIRQETQYF | . | TRBJ2-5 | . | TRBV18
TGCGCCAGCAGCTTGGGTGGTCTATTGGACACCGGGGAGCTGTTTTTT | CASSLGGLLDTGELFF | . | TRBJ2-2 | . | TRBV5-1
TGTGCCAGCAGCGTAGGGGCTAGCGGCAACACCGGGGAGCTGTTTTTT | CASSVGASGNTGELFF | TRBD2 | TRBJ2-2 | . | TRBV9
TGCGCCAGCAGCTCGGGGCAGGCGAATGAAAAACTGTTTTTT | CASSSGQANEKLFF | . | TRBJ1-4 | . | TRBV5-1
TGTGCCAGCAGACAGGGGAGTGTGACTGAAGCTTTCTTT | CASRQGSVTEAFF | TRBD1 | TRBJ1-1 | . | TRBV28
TGTGCCAGCCTAGGACAGGGAGGGCCCTGGAGTGGCTACACCTTC | CASLGQGGPWSGYTF | TRBD1 | TRBJ1-2 | . | TRBV27
TGTGCCTGGAGTGTACTTCCTTACAATGAGCAGTTCTTC | CAWSVLPYNEQFF | . | TRBJ2-1 | . | TRBV30
TGTGCCATCAGTGAGCAGTTGGGGGTTGTCTACGAGCAGTACTTC | CAISEQLGVVYEQYF | . | TRBJ2-7 | . | TRBV10-3
TGTGCCATCAGTGATTCGGGGGGTTCGAACACTGAAGCTTTCTTT | CAISDSGGSNTEAFF | . | TRBJ1-1 | . | TRBV10-3
TGTGCCAGCAGCTTTGCAAACACCGGGGAGCTGTTTTTT | CASSFANTGELFF | . | TRBJ2-2 | . | TRBV11-2
TGTGCCGCCGTTTGGGAGACCCAGTACTTC | CAAVWETQYF | . | TRBJ2-5 | . | TRBV7-3
TGTGCCAGCAGTGAAATTGGACAGACCCAAGAGACCCAGTACTTC | CASSEIGQTQETQYF | . | TRBJ2-5 | . | TRBV2
TGTGCCAGCACACGTATACGACAGGAGGGCAATCAGCCCCAGCATTTT | CASTRIRQEGNQPQHF | . | TRBJ1-5 | . | TRBV2
TGTGCCAGCAGCCAAGTACTCCCGGGACAGGGTCACTACGAGCAGTACTTC | CASSQVLPGQGHYEQYF | TRBD1 | TRBJ2-7 | . | TRBV14
TGTGCCAGCAGTTTATGGGTGGGGGCTGGTGGAAACACCATATATTTT | CASSLWVGAGGNTIYF | . | TRBJ1-3 | once | TRBV28
TGTGCCAGCTCGCGGGATTACGAGCAGTACTTC | CASSRDYEQYF | . | TRBJ2-7 | . | TRBV18
TGTGCCAGCAGCTCATACCCCCCAGGGATTGAAGCTTTCTTT | CASSSYPPGIEAFF | . | TRBJ1-1 | . | TRBV7-9
TGTGCCAGCACAGATTTCTACGAGCAGTACTTC | CASTDFYEQYF | . | TRBJ2-7 | . | TRBV6-5
TGCGCCAGCAGCCGTTCCACCGGGACAGGCTACGAGCAGTACTTC | CASSRSTGTGYEQYF | TRBD1 | TRBJ2-7 | once | TRBV5-1
TGTGCCAGCAGCCGACAGGGGCCTAATGAAAAACTGTTTTTT | CASSRQGPNEKLFF | TRBD1 | TRBJ1-4 | . | TRBV6-1
TGCGCCAGCAGTCCACAGGGGTGGGAGACCCAGTACTTC | CASSPQGWETQYF | TRBD1 | TRBJ2-5 | . | TRBV5-1
TGTGCCAGCAGTTTCGGAGCAACTAATGAAAAACTGTTTTTT | CASSFGATNEKLFF | . | TRBJ1-4 | . | TRBV28
TGTGCCAGCAGCCACCGGGAGAGGAACACTGAAGCTTTCTTT | CASSHRERNTEAFF | . | TRBJ1-1 | . | TRBV7-8
TGTGCCAGCAGCTTCTTGTCGGGTGAGCAGTTCTTC | CASSFLSGEQFF | . | TRBJ2-1 | . | TRBV11-3
TGTGCCAGCAACATTACGAAGGGCAATCAGCCCCAGCATTTT | CASNITKGNQPQHF | . | TRBJ1-5 | few | TRBV21-1
TGTGCCTGGAGCCCACCAGGGAGTTCTCGCAATCAGCCCCAGCATTTT | CAWSPPGSSRNQPQHF | . | TRBJ1-5 | few | TRBV30
TGTGCCAGCAAGGACAGTAACCAAGAGACCCAGTACTTC | CASKDSNQETQYF | . | TRBJ2-5 | . | TRBV2
TGCGCCAGCAGTGCTACCTCAGGGGGCGCGAACACCATATATTTT | CASSATSGGANTIYF | TRBD1 | TRBJ1-3 | . | TRBV10-2
TGTGCCTGGGGGGGTGGACACACTCAGTACTTC | CAWGGGHTQYF | . | TRBJ2-5 | . | TRBV30
TGTGCCAGCTCACCACAGGCGGAGACCCAGTACTTC | CASSPQAETQYF | . | TRBJ2-5 | . | TRBV18
TGTGCCAGCAGCTTACGTTTGGGTCCGCAGGACGAGCAGTACTTC | CASSLRLGPQDEQYF | . | TRBJ2-7 | . | TRBV11-2
TGTGCCAGTAGTAGAAGGGACAGGGAGGAGCAGTACTTC | CASSRRDREEQYF | TRBD1 | TRBJ2-7 | . | TRBV19
TGTGCCAGCCTACCAGGCGGGGTGGGTACGCAGTATTTT | CASLPGGVGTQYF | . | TRBJ2-3 | . | TRBV5-6
TGTGCCAGCATCTCCGAGAGGGGGGTAGGCGGCTACACCTTC | CASISERGVGGYTF | . | TRBJ1-2 | once | TRBV7-2
TGTGCCAGCTCCCTGGGCAGGGCGAATGAAAAACTGTTTTTT | CASSLGRANEKLFF | . | TRBJ1-4 | . | TRBV18
TGTGCCAGCAGCCCAGGGACAGGGGCCGAGCAGTACTTC | CASSPGTGAEQYF | TRBD1 | TRBJ2-7 | . | TRBV11-2
TGTGCCAGCAGTCCCCTAGAGAACACCGGGGAGCTGTTTTTT | CASSPLENTGELFF | . | TRBJ2-2 | . | TRBV6-5
TGTGCCAGTAGCAGAGGGACTAGCGAGTACCAAGAGACCCAGTACTTC | CASSRGTSEYQETQYF | TRBD2 | TRBJ2-5 | . | TRBV19
TGCGCCAGCAGGGGGGCTAACTATGGCTACACCTTC | CASRGANYGYTF | . | TRBJ1-2 | . | TRBV5-1
TGTGCCTGGAGGCGTTTCAAGTCCTACGAGCAGTACTTC | CAWRRFKSYEQYF | . | TRBJ2-7 | . | TRBV30
TGTGCCAGCAGTCAGGGACAGGGGGATCAGCCCCAGCATTTT | CASSQGQGDQPQHF | TRBD1 | TRBJ1-5 | . | TRBV7-9
TGTGCCAGCAGTGAATGGGACAGGGCATTCTATGGCTACACCTTC | CASSEWDRAFYGYTF | TRBD1 | TRBJ1-2 | few | TRBV2
TGTGCCTGGAGTGTAGGGGTGAACACTGAAGCTTTCTTT | CAWSVGVNTEAFF | . | TRBJ1-1 | . | TRBV30
TGTGCCAGCAGTTTACACGACAACTATAATTCACCCCTCCACTTT | CASSLHDNYNSPLHF | . | TRBJ1-6 | . | TRBV2
TGTGCCATCAGTGATAGCCCGGGAACTGGAAACACCATATATTTT | CAISDSPGTGNTIYF | . | TRBJ1-3 | . | TRBV10-3
TGTGCCAGCAGCTTAGCGCTGGGGGGAGGGTCGCAAGAGACCCAGTACTTC | CASSLALGGGSQETQYF | TRBD2 | TRBJ2-5 | . | TRBV7-6
TGTGCCAGCAGCTCTCAGGGGAACACTGAAGCTTTCTTT | CASSSQGNTEAFF | . | TRBJ1-1 | once | TRBV5-4
TGCGCCAGCAGCTTGAGCGGGGGGCCCCAAGAGACCCAGTACTTC | CASSLSGGPQETQYF | TRBD2 | TRBJ2-5 | . | TRBV5-1
TGTGCCAGCCGGACAGGGGGGACCGGGGAGCTGTTTTTT | CASRTGGTGELFF | TRBD1 | TRBJ2-2 | . | TRBV6-5